This T cell receptor (beta chain) was captured in a study of identical twins. Germline V gene lookup returns CDR1 ENHRY and CDR2 SYGVKD. The CDR3 totals 15 residues. J gave up 5 bases and V 7 bases, and 7 bases lay outside the gene matches. TCRdb re-derived calls from the 5' RACE reads in MiXCR, one entry per CDR3 protein. In the table there are approximately 700,000 distinct CDR3 sequences, around a sixth of which are singletons. This clonotype has a handful of counts. The sample was also linked to a second study, of T cells expressing NK-cell markers.

V gene TRBV10-3 combines with J gene TRBJ2-1; TRBD2 matches 11 bases. The clonotype originates from a woman aged 18-29 years in good health. Sequencing input: PBMCs. In nucleotides, the CDR3 is TGTGCCATCAAATCGGGACTAGCGGAGAACAATGAGCAGTTCTTC. It encodes CAIKSGLAENNEQFF.